This T cell receptor (beta chain) was obtained from a study of a mutant IDH1 vaccine in newly diagnosed glioma. Study-wide background: Commencement of vaccination occurred 4-6 weeks following radiotherapy alone, or concurrently with temozolomide cycles. Week 35 was assigned to visit V12, and week 47 was assigned to visit V13.

Time point noted: week 35, safety follow-up. The vaccine gave 300 ug of a 20-mer mutant IDH1 peptide subcutaneously per dose. Assay: immunoSEQ multiplex PCR; the TCRdb copy retains only in-frame clones and omits some. This sample has around 50,000 clones, with approximately 90% found just once. This CDR3 contains 15 residues. The V segment lost 5 bases and the J segment 2 bases; nucleotides outside the gene matches: 6. Germline CDR1 SGHRS, CDR2 YFSETQ. The table lists this clone with a count of one. Its antigen is as yet unknown. Study-wide results and caveats: There seemed to be no relation between pseudoprogression and changes in top peripheral T cell clonotypes. Patients showed vaccine-induced immune responses at a rate of more than 80%.

The receptor's source is a woman aged 35 to 49 with glioma. The sequencing here drew on PBMCs, taken from a glioma patient whose treatment included an IDH1 peptide vaccine. V usage is TRBV5-1 and J usage is TRBJ2-3; 9 bases are shared with TRBD2. CDR3 region: CASRASGTTTDTQYF. CDR3 bases: TGCGCCAGCAGGGCTAGCGGGACAACCACAGATACGCAGTATTTT.